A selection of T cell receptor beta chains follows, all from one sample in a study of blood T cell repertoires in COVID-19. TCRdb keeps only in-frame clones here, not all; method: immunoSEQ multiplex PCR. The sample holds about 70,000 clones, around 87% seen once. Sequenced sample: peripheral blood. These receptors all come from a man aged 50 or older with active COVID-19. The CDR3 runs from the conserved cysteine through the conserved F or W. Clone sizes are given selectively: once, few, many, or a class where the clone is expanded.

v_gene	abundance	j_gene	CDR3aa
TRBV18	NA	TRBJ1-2	CASSPTGVGYTF
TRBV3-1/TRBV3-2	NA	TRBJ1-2	CASSQARGRGYTF
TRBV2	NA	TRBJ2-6	CASSGEAGANVLTF
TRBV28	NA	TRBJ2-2	CASTSGQTNTGELFF
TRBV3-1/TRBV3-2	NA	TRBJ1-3	CASSQDSRLINTIYF
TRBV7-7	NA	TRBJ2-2	CASSLNTNTGELFF
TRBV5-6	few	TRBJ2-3	CASSPWTTSGRRYF
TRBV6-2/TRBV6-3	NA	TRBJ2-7	CASSFRDRAYEQYF
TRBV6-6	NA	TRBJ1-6	CASSPPGTGAYNSPLHF
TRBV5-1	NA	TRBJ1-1	CASSTGTANTEAFF
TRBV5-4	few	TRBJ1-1	CASSLAVRSNSEAFF
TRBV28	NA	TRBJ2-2	CASKPRDNGITGELFF
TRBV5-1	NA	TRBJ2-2	CASSTKPGTDTGELFF
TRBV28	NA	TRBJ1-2	CAAADTNYGYTF
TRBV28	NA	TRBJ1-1	CASSPAGEGIYVEAFF
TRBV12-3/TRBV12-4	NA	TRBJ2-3	CASSLGDSTQYF
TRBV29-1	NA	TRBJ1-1	CSVNPWGGMNTEAFF
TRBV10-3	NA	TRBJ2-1	CAITKTGTAYNEQFF
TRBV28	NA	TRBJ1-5	CASSSHRGSSNQPQHF
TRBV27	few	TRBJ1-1	CASHPARLNTEAFF
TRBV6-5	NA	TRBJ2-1	CASSYPPNEQFF
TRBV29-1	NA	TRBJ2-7	CSVVGTGSYEQYF
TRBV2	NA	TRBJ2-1	CASSQGVYNEQFF
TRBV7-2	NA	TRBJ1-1	CASSLFTGDTEAFF
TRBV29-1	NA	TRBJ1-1	CSVGDSGRGPNTEAFF
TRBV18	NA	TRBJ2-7	CASSKTEELSYEQYF
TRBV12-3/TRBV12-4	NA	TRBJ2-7	CASTQRGEEQYF
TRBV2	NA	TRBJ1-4	CACGQGAEARRVLFF
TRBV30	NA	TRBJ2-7	CAWRRDSGRQYEQYF
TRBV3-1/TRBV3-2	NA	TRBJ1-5	CASSPTGNQPQHF
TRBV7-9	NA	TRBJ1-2	CASRGHRENLYGYTF
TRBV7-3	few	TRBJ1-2	CASKRGTGNGGYTF
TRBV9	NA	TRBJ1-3	CASSVGGDPSAGNTIYF
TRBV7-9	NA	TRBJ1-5	CASSAKTGAGNQPQHF
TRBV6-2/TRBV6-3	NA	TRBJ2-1	CASSYVTSFSGVSYNEQFF
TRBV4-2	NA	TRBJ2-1	CASSQEGVSEQFF
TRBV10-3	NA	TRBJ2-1	CAIRGVAGKDNEQFF
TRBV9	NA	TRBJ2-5	CASSQQGVRVETQYF
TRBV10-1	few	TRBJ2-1	CASSAGNEQFF
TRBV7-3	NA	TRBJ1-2	CASSLFQGANYGYTF
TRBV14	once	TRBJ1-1	CASSSGGIVEAFF
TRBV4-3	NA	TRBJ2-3	CASSQGSIGADTQYF
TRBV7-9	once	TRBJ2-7	CASSLVQGFGEQYF
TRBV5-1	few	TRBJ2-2	CASSLDLPGELFF
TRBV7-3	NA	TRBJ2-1	CASSPTRRGAPFSYNEQFF
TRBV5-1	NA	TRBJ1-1	CASSPQGADTEAFF
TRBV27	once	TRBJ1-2	CASSDPGTGVYGYTF
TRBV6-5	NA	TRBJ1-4	CASRVGDTNEKLFF
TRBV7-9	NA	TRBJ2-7	CASGVSGQTYEQYF
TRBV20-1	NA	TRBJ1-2	CSASLRDSPLNYGYTF
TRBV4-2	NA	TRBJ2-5	CASSQALGEGETQYF
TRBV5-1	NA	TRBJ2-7	CASSLATSPSEQYF
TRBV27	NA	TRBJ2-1	CASRASGRNGEQFF
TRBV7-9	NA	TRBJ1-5	CASSFNSPNREGNQPQHF
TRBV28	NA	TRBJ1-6	CASSRPGTGIISNSPLHF